These T cell receptor beta chains were read from a single sample in a study of neurological immune-mediated disorders. TCRdb ran MiXCR on the 5' RACE reads and lists one entry per CDR3 protein. This sample has approximately 30,000 distinct CDR3 sequences; approximately 21% occur once, and the top ten carry around 15%. The sequencing sample was made of PBMCs. All receptors come from a woman between 55 and 75 years old in good health. The CDR3 runs from the conserved cysteine through the conserved F or W. The D gene is left open where the match is weak. Clone size appears in some rows only: once, few, many, or a class for an expanded clone.

abundance: many
d_gene: NA
j_gene: TRBJ2-5
v_gene: TRBV7-9
CDR3nt: TGTGCCAGCAGCTTAAATTCCAGGATAGAGACCCAGTACTTC
CDR3aa: CASSLNSRIETQYF

abundance: medium-sized
d_gene: TRBD2
j_gene: TRBJ2-7
v_gene: TRBV5-1
CDR3nt: TGCGCCAGCAGCCTATCCGGACTAGCGGGGACCCAATTCTTGGACTTC
CDR3aa: CASSLSGLAGTQFLDF

abundance: many
d_gene: NA
j_gene: TRBJ1-2
v_gene: TRBV24-1
CDR3nt: TGTGCCACCAGTGATTTGGCGGGGCCTGGCTACACCTTC
CDR3aa: CATSDLAGPGYTF

abundance: many
d_gene: TRBD1
j_gene: TRBJ1-2
v_gene: TRBV7-2
CDR3nt: TGTGCCAGCAGCACCCGACAGGGCGTCTATGGCTACACCTTC
CDR3aa: CASSTRQGVYGYTF

abundance: many
d_gene: NA
j_gene: TRBJ2-3
v_gene: TRBV29-1
CDR3nt: TGCAGTGGATCTGGACCCCCAGATACGCAGTATTTT
CDR3aa: CSGSGPPDTQYF

abundance: once
d_gene: NA
j_gene: TRBJ1-1
v_gene: TRBV29-1
CDR3nt: TGCAGCGTTGAAGCCCAGGGTAAGGGCAGGACTGAAGCTTTCTTT
CDR3aa: CSVEAQGKGRTEAFF

abundance: NA
d_gene: NA
j_gene: TRBJ2-7
v_gene: TRBV5-1
CDR3nt: TGCGCCAGCAGCTTGATAGAGACCTACGAGCAGTACTTC
CDR3aa: CASSLIETYEQYF

abundance: many
d_gene: TRBD2
j_gene: TRBJ2-7
v_gene: TRBV5-1
CDR3nt: TGCGCCAGCAGCTGGGAGGGCGACGAGCAGTACTTC
CDR3aa: CASSWEGDEQYF

abundance: medium-sized
d_gene: NA
j_gene: TRBJ1-1
v_gene: TRBV29-1
CDR3nt: TGCAGCGTTGAAGAGGGTGGACCCAACACTGAAGCTTTCTTT
CDR3aa: CSVEEGGPNTEAFF

abundance: many
d_gene: NA
j_gene: TRBJ2-2
v_gene: TRBV2
CDR3nt: TGTGCCAGCCATGGGCCCCTCCCCGGGGAGCTGTTTTTT
CDR3aa: CASHGPLPGELFF